The 25 T cell receptor beta chains reported below all come from one sample, sequenced in a study of T-cell reconstitution after alpha-beta-depleted transplantation in children. During its preparation, the TCRbeta library received unique molecular identifiers. MiXCR, run by TCRdb on the PCR reads, gives a single entry per CDR3 protein. The data hold about 870,000 distinct CDR3 sequences, with around 17% observed a single time. Source: PBMCs, mostly from graft donor cells, taken 360 days after TCRalphabeta/CD19-depleted stem cell transplant. Receptors were obtained from a male patient under 18 who had a stem cell transplant for acute lymphoblastic leukemia, so the T cells may come from the graft donor.

This clonotype was seen only a few times. This chain uses TRBV4-1 with TRBJ2-5; no reliable D call. With 0 bases removed from V and 4 bases from J, the gap between germline ends came to 6 bases. In germline, CDR1 is MGHRA, CDR2 YSYEKL. This CDR3 contains 13 residues. CDR3 sequence reads: CASSQEGPETQYF. As DNA, the CDR3 is TGCGCCAGCAGCCAAGAAGGGCCAGAGACCCAGTACTTC.

This clonotype showed up just a few times. This rearrangement joins TRBV29-1 to TRBJ1-2; no clear D. Trimming took off 8 bases at V and 6 bases at J, with 13 bases between the two ends. Germline V gene sequence: CDR1 SQVTM, CDR2 ANQGSEA. The CDR3 is made up of 11 amino acids. The CDR3 DNA is TGCAGCTTACTCAGTACTGATGGCTACACCTTC. It is translated as CSLLSTDGYTF.

As DNA, the CDR3 is TGTGCCAGCAGCTCTCCAAGGGGGACAGGTACCTACGAGCAGTACTTC. Protein product: CASSSPRGTGTYEQYF. The rearrangement uses TRBV13 and TRBJ2-7; the match to TRBD1 covers 8 bases. The ends lost 4 bases at V and 2 bases at J; junction bases unmatched: 10. This CDR3 has 16 amino acids. Germline V CDR1 and CDR2: PRHDT, FYEKMQ (reference sequence).

This clonotype was picked up a small number of times. The rearrangement uses TRBV4-2 and TRBJ1-2; no clear D gene. From germline, CDR1 is LGHNA and CDR2 YNFKEQ. The CDR3 is made up of 16 amino acids. The V gene lost 0 bases and the J gene lost 4 bases, with 15 bases spanning the gap. The CDR3 bases are TGTGCCAGCAGCCAAGATATACAGCCACCGGGCTATGGCTACACCTTC. Its protein is CASSQDIQPPGYGYTF.

This clonotype was seen a handful of times. This chain connects TRBV5-1 to TRBJ2-1, with a weak D call TRBD2 (6 bases). The CDR3 length is 17 residues. The V gene's germline CDR1 is SGHRS and CDR2 YFSETQ. Trimming stripped 4 bases from V and 0 bases from J, with 17 bases between. This CDR3 reads CASSQPGLQSSYNEQFF. CDR3 nucleotides: TGCGCCAGCAGCCAACCGGGACTCCAAAGCTCCTACAATGAGCAGTTCTTC.

This clonotype turned up a few times. The chain uses TRBV15 and TRBJ1-4; tentative D call: TRBD1 (6 bases). The germline V gene has CDR1 LNHNV and CDR2 YYDKDF (reference sequence). This CDR3 comprises 13 residues. V was shortened by 1 base and J by 8 bases, with 8 bases between the two germline ends. The CDR3 DNA reads as TGTGCCACCAGCAGAGCAGGGGTGGAAAAACTGTTTTTT. Protein: CATSRAGVEKLFF.

The V gene is TRBV7-9, the J gene TRBJ1-5; tentative D call: TRBD1 (5 bases). The CDR3 is 16 residues long. Trimming took 2 bases from V and 8 from J, leaving 19 bases between them. The V gene's germline CDR1 is SEHNR and CDR2 FQNEAQ (reference sequence). The CDR3 region is CASSLITGKNWEPQHF. Written as DNA, the CDR3 is TGTGCCAGCAGCTTAATTACAGGAAAAAATTGGGAGCCCCAGCATTTT.

The rearrangement uses TRBV7-3 and TRBJ2-1; the D is unclear. The germline V gene encodes CDR1 SGHTA and CDR2 FQGTGA. CDR3 size: 15 residues. Trimming removed 5 bases from V and 0 bases from J, with 11 bases in between. Here the CDR3 reads CASSAYLSSYNEQFF. CDR3 coding DNA: TGTGCCAGCAGCGCCTACTTAAGCTCCTACAATGAGCAGTTCTTC. Drawing the rest from reference TRBV7-3 and TRBJ2-1, the complete variable domain is GAGVSQTPSNKVTEKGKYVELRCDPISGHTALYWYRQSLGQGPEFLIYFQGTGAADDSGLPNDRFFAVRPEGSVSTLKIQRTERGDSAVYLCASSAYLSSYNEQFFGPGTRLTVL.

This chain links TRBV4-2 with TRBJ2-7, with TRBD1 identical over 7 bases. The V gene's germline CDR1 is LGHNA and CDR2 YNFKEQ. The CDR3 runs 14 residues. The V gene end was trimmed by 3 bases and the J gene end by 5 bases; junction bases not matched to a gene: 7. The CDR3 DNA sequence: TGTGCCAGCAGCCATGACAGGGTAAGGGACGAGCAGTACTTC. Translation: CASSHDRVRDEQYF.

In this sample, this clonotype turned up a few times. The V gene is TRBV12-3 or TRBV12-4, the J gene TRBJ2-1, with 12 bases aligning to TRBD2. The CDR3 totals 16 residues. V lost 5 bases, J lost 7 bases, and 9 bases stayed unmatched. CDR3 in amino acids: CASSPMTSGSGNEQFF. The DNA of the CDR3 is TGTGCCAGCAGTCCTATGACTAGCGGGAGTGGTAATGAGCAGTTCTTC.

The chain links TRBV7-3 to TRBJ1-1; D is unresolved. V lost 5 bases to trimming and J lost 8 bases, with 24 bases between them. The CDR3 is made up of 16 amino acids. CDR1 SGHTA and CDR2 FQGTGA come from the germline V gene. CDR3 coding DNA: TGTGCCAGCAGCCCTGATTATGACCCGGATGGAAGGGAAGCTTTCTTT. Translated, it gives CASSPDYDPDGREAFF.

The chain recombines TRBV7-2 with TRBJ2-5, with D hard to call. Germline CDR1 reads SGHTA; CDR2 reads FQGNSA. The CDR3 has 15 amino acids. Trimming pared 4 bases from V and 4 bases from J, leaving 16 bases between. The DNA of the CDR3 is TGTGCCAGCAGCTCTTTCGGAAGGCCCAGAGAGACCCAGTACTTC. This codes for CASSSFGRPRETQYF.

This chain connects TRBV25-1 to TRBJ2-7; 12 bases are a match to TRBD1. The germline gives CDR1 MGHDK, CDR2 SYGVNS. Trimming at V came to 2 bases and at J to 2 bases, leaving 4 bases not matched to a gene. There are 16 residues in the CDR3. CDR3 sequence: CASSEHGTGGAYEQYF. The CDR3 coding sequence is TGTGCCAGCAGTGAACACGGGACAGGGGGCGCCTACGAGCAGTACTTC.

The V call is TRBV2, the J call TRBJ2-7; 11 positions agree with TRBD2. Germline CDR1 SNHLY, CDR2 FYNNEI. Losses at the gene ends were 6 bases for V and 7 bases for J; bases not matched to a gene: 17. CDR3 length equals 17 residues. CDR3 protein: CASRDTPGLADPREQYF. CDR3 nucleotides: TGTGCCAGCAGAGACACTCCGGGACTAGCGGACCCTCGGGAGCAGTACTTC.

This clonotype was seen a few times. This chain uses TRBV5-1 with TRBJ2-5; maybe TRBD2 (6 bases). This CDR3 is built from 15 residues. Per the germline V gene, CDR1 is SGHRS and CDR2 is YFSETQ. The ends were cut back, 5 bases at V and 5 bases at J, with 19 bases in the middle. This chain's CDR3 is CASRNGGLVGETQYF. The DNA for the CDR3 is TGCGCCAGCAGAAACGGGGGATTGGTCGGGGAGACCCAGTACTTC.

This chain connects TRBV10-3 to TRBJ2-7; no clear D gene. The CDR3 runs 15 residues. Germline V gene lookup returns CDR1 ENHRY and CDR2 SYGVKD. The V end was cut by 10 bases, the J end by 0 bases, with 19 bases between. CDR3 bases: TGTGCCACCTCTCAGAAACGACGGAGCTCCTACGAGCAGTACTTC. This codes for CATSQKRRSSYEQYF.

This chain joins TRBV4-1 and TRBJ1-2; TRBD1 might be the D (6 bases). This CDR3 spans 15 amino acids. Germline values: CDR1 MGHRA, CDR2 YSYEKL. V shed 4 bases and J shed 4 bases, with 16 bases lying between them. For the CDR3, the DNA is TGCGCCAGCAGCCCGTTTCCCGGACAGCTCTATGGCTACACCTTC. This gives the protein CASSPFPGQLYGYTF.

In its sample, this clonotype was seen a few times. The V gene is TRBV12-3 or TRBV12-4, the J gene TRBJ1-1, with a tentative D call TRBD1 (6 bases). The ends were cut back, 1 base at V and 0 bases at J, with 15 bases in the middle. CDR3 length: 17 amino acids. The CDR3 bases are TGTGCCAGCAGTTTAGGTAGAGGGGGTGTTATGAACACTGAAGCTTTCTTT. This codes for CASSLGRGGVMNTEAFF.

This clonotype was observed many times. This sequence joins TRBV5-1 and TRBJ2-3, with D uncertain. The CDR3 length is 15 residues. Germline V CDR1 and CDR2: SGHRS, YFSETQ. V shed 0 bases and J shed 6 bases, with 14 bases lying between them. The CDR3 nucleotides read TGCGCCAGCAGCTTGGAACTACCTGTAACCGATACGCAGTATTTT. Translation: CASSLELPVTDTQYF.

The gene calls are TRBV4-1 and TRBJ2-1; unclear D gene. CDR1 is MGHRA and CDR2 is YSYEKL in the germline V gene. The CDR3 contains 15 residues. The V end lost 4 bases, the J end lost 13 bases, and 23 bases lay between the germline ends. The CDR3 DNA sequence: TGCGCCAGCAGCCGAAGGACGGATCAGCCCAGTCCTCAGTTCTTC. Translated: CASSRRTDQPSPQFF.

The chain uses TRBV29-1 and TRBJ1-3, with TRBD1 matching 8 bases. Per the germline V gene, CDR1 is SQVTM and CDR2 is ANQGSEA. This CDR3 is built from 16 residues. V dropped 6 bases and J dropped 1; count of bases not matched to a gene: 11. The CDR3 is CSVDLTGVSSGNTIYF. In DNA, the CDR3 is TGCAGCGTCGATTTGACAGGGGTTTCGTCTGGAAACACCATATATTTT.

Only a few counts were recorded for this clonotype. The chain recombines TRBV27 with TRBJ2-7, with TRBD1 matching over 8 bases. The CDR3 sequence is 15 residues long. J lost 7 bases, V lost 5 bases, and 13 bases had no gene match. Germline assignment: CDR1 MNHEY and CDR2 SMNVEV (reference sequence). CDR3 sequence reads: CASSPSTGVRGEQYF. In DNA form, the CDR3 reads TGTGCCAGCAGTCCGTCGACAGGGGTACGGGGGGAGCAGTACTTC.

The V call is TRBV12-3 or TRBV12-4, the J call TRBJ1-2, with a weak D call TRBD1 (6 bases). With 3 bases removed from V and 6 bases from J, the gap between germline ends came to 14 bases. This CDR3 is built from 14 residues. Written as DNA, the CDR3 is TGTGCCAGCAGTTTTCACAGGGCAATCGATGGCTACACCTTC. Protein sequence: CASSFHRAIDGYTF.

The chain links TRBV6-5 to TRBJ2-7, with D possibly TRBD1 on 5 matching bases. This CDR3 region has 17 residues. V was clipped by 2 bases and J by 2 bases, with 19 bases between them. Germline loops: CDR1 MNHEY, CDR2 SVGAGI. CDR3 sequence reads: CASSYGGQPASTYEQYF. The CDR3 DNA reads TGTGCCAGCAGTTACGGTGGACAACCCGCATCTACCTACGAGCAGTACTTC.

This clonotype appeared a single time. The chain links TRBV7-9 to TRBJ2-4; unclear D gene. The germline V and J ends were trimmed by 7 bases and 2 bases, with 12 bases remaining between them. Germline CDR1 is SEHNR and CDR2 is FQNEAQ (reference sequence). CDR3 length: 14 residues. The DNA of the CDR3 is TGTGCCAGCACCGACGTGGGGACCAAAAACATTCAGTACTTC. Amino acids: CASTDVGTKNIQYF.